The 23 T cell receptor beta chains presented below share a single source sample, sequenced in a study of T cells in tuberculosis. Sorting used thawed, overnight-rested PBMC stained with anti-CD3, a viability dye and GMM-loaded CD1B tetramer. The CD1B tetramers carried C32 glucose monomycolate purified from Rhodococcus equi. Using immunoSEQ multiplex PCR, the repertoire was profiled, and TCRdb retains in-frame clones only, with some absent. Of nearly 60,000 clones in the sample, 88% were seen once. Sequenced sample: CD1b-GMM tetramer-negative cells sorted from PBMCs. These receptors originate from an adult woman with latent tuberculosis.

V and J are TRBV15 and TRBJ2-1; TRBD2 agrees at 7 bases. The CDR3 runs to 16 residues. V dropped 1 base and J dropped 4; count of bases not matched to a gene: 7. Germline V gene lookup returns CDR1 LNHNV and CDR2 YYDKDF (reference sequence). CDR3 loop: CATSRGVAGIYNEQFF. CDR3 sequence (DNA): TGTGCCACCAGCAGAGGGGTAGCGGGCATTTACAATGAGCAGTTCTTC.

This sequence joins TRBV29-1 and TRBJ2-7; the D gene is possibly TRBD2 (5 bases). The CDR3 is 12 residues long. Germline V gives CDR1 SQVTM, CDR2 ANQGSEA. V dropped 6 bases and J dropped 2 bases, with 11 bases sitting between them. DNA of the CDR3: TGCAGCGTCCTCGACGGGGCCTACGAGCAGTACTTC. It codes for CSVLDGAYEQYF.

This chain joins TRBV4-1 and TRBJ1-4; D not certain. The germline CDR1 and CDR2 sequences are MGHRA and YSYEKL. The CDR3 covers 15 residues. Trimming shortened V by 2 bases and J by 4 bases, and 11 bases separated the two germline ends. CDR3 residues: CASSQLAGVNEKLFF. The CDR3 region has the DNA TGCGCCAGCAGCCAACTAGCGGGTGTTAATGAAAAACTGTTTTTT.

J is TRBJ2-5 and V is TRBV28; tentatively, D is TRBD1 (6 bases). The CDR3 contains 15 residues. From germline, CDR1 is MDHEN and CDR2 SYDVKM. V was trimmed by 1 base and J by 5 bases, leaving 14 bases between them. CDR3 amino acids: CASSLSGRGEETQYF. DNA for the CDR3: TGTGCCAGCAGTTTATCCGGCAGGGGCGAGGAGACCCAGTACTTC.

The chain carries TRBV15 and TRBJ1-2; 10 nucleotides align to TRBD1. The V segment lost 2 bases and the J segment 7 bases; nucleotides outside the gene matches: 10. The CDR3 extends over 16 amino acids. The germline V gene encodes CDR1 LNHNV and CDR2 YYDKDF (reference sequence). CDR3 protein: CATSRIAGTGVRGYTF. The CDR3 bases are TGTGCCACCAGCAGAATCGCCGGGACAGGGGTCCGTGGCTACACCTTC.

This sequence joins TRBV7-9 and TRBJ2-1; possibly TRBD2 for D (7 bases). The CDR3 is 15 residues long. Germline V CDR1 and CDR2: SEHNR, FQNEAQ (reference sequence). The V gene lost 8 bases and the J gene lost 3 bases, with 17 bases spanning the gap. The CDR3, as DNA: TGTGCCAGCTGGGACCGGGGGGCCTACTACAATGAGCAGTTCTTC. Protein product: CASWDRGAYYNEQFF.

CDR3 protein: CASRPFARGSNQPQHF. For the CDR3, the DNA is TGTGCCAGCAGACCATTTGCCAGGGGAAGCAATCAGCCCCAGCATTTT. The gene calls are TRBV27 and TRBJ1-5, with D possibly being TRBD1 (6 bases). CDR3 length: 16 amino acids. Trimming took off 6 bases at V and 1 base at J, with 16 bases between the two ends. Per the germline V gene, CDR1 is MNHEY and CDR2 is SMNVEV (reference sequence).

The chain uses TRBV10-3 and TRBJ2-3; D possibly corresponds to TRBD2 (6 bases). V lost 3 bases and J lost 2, with 18 bases in between. There are 17 residues in the CDR3. Germline values: CDR1 ENHRY, CDR2 SYGVKD. The CDR3 region has the DNA TGTGCCATCAGTGACCTCGGGGGTAGATCAAACACAGATACGCAGTATTTT. Translating it yields CAISDLGGRSNTDTQYF.

The chain employs TRBV2 and TRBJ1-1, with 10 bases aligning to TRBD1. CDR1 is SNHLY, CDR2 FYNNEI, per germline. V was clipped by 9 bases and J by 3 bases; unmatched bases: 7. The CDR3 contains 14 residues. As DNA, the CDR3 is TGTGCCAGTGCCCCGGGACAGGGGTACACTGAAGCTTTCTTT. Translation gives CASAPGQGYTEAFF.

As DNA, the CDR3 is TGTGCCAGCAGCTTAGCTAATGGACTAGCGGGATTATACACCGGGGAGCTGTTTTTT. It yields the protein CASSLANGLAGLYTGELFF. This chain joins TRBV7-9 and TRBJ2-2, with 12 bases fitting TRBD2. The CDR3 is 19 residues long. V was clipped by 0 bases and J by 3 bases; unmatched bases: 8. Germline-derived CDR1 and CDR2 are SEHNR and FQNEAQ (reference sequence).

This clone was recorded a few times. The chain uses TRBV19 and TRBJ2-7, with D possibly matching TRBD1 (6 bases). CDR1 and CDR2 (germline): LNHDA, SQIVND (reference sequence). The V end lost 3 bases, the J end lost 3 bases, and 15 bases lay between the germline ends. There are 15 residues in the CDR3. The CDR3 sequence is CASSIEVGGSYEQYF. The CDR3, as DNA: TGTGCCAGTAGTATCGAGGTAGGGGGAAGCTACGAGCAGTACTTC.

The J gene is TRBJ2-1, the V gene TRBV5-4, with 7 bases matching TRBD1. The germline gives CDR1 SGHNT, CDR2 YYREEE (reference sequence). The CDR3 runs 15 residues. With 4 bases clipped from V and 4 bases from J, the junction kept 8 bases outside the gene matches. CDR3 sequence: CASSDREGRYNEQFF. CDR3 coding DNA: TGTGCCAGCAGCGACAGGGAAGGGCGATACAATGAGCAGTTCTTC.

This clone has a single count. This chain links TRBV6-5 with TRBJ2-2; D is uncertain. The CDR3 runs to 13 residues. The V end lost 0 bases, the J end lost 5 bases, and 4 bases lay between the germline ends. Germline CDR1 is MNHEY and CDR2 is SVGAGI. The CDR3 DNA is TGTGCCAGCAGTTACTCGTCGACCGGGGAGCTGTTTTTT. It specifies CASSYSSTGELFF.

In DNA, the CDR3 is TGTGCCTGGAGTGTACGGGGACAGGGGGCAAGGATGAGCTATGGCTACACCTTC. It codes for CAWSVRGQGARMSYGYTF. The gene calls are TRBV30 and TRBJ1-2, with 12 bases lining up with TRBD1. CDR1 and CDR2 from the germline V gene are GTSNPN and SVGIG (reference sequence). The CDR3 covers 18 residues. The V gene end was trimmed by 0 bases and the J gene end by 4 bases; junction bases not matched to a gene: 12. The full variable domain, in which reference TRBV30 and TRBJ1-2 provide the parts outside the CDR3, is SQTIHQWPATLVQPVGSPLSLECTVEGTSNPNLYWYRQAAGRGLQLLFYSVGIGQISSEVPQNLSASRPQDRQFILSSKKLLLSDSGFYLCAWSVRGQGARMSYGYTFGSGTRLTVV.

CDR3 in amino acids: CASSSPGQTSYEQYF. DNA for the CDR3: TGTGCCAGCAGCTCGCCGGGACAGACGTCCTACGAGCAGTACTTC. The chain uses TRBV5-4 and TRBJ2-7; 7 nucleotides line up with TRBD1. This CDR3 has 15 amino acids. Germline V gene sequence: CDR1 SGHNT, CDR2 YYREEE (reference sequence). The J segment lost 1 base and the V segment lost 3 bases, leaving 7 bases of the junction unmatched.

This chain links TRBV4-3 with TRBJ2-1, with TRBD2 identical over 8 bases. CDR1 LGHNA and CDR2 YSLEER come from the germline V gene. Trimming cost V 1 base and J 7 bases; bases outside gene matches: 12. The CDR3 has 17 amino acids. The CDR3 DNA sequence: TGCGCCAGCAGCCAAGTTCTAGCGGGTCCCCCCGGAAATGAGCAGTTCTTC. The encoded protein is CASSQVLAGPPGNEQFF.

The gene calls are TRBV7-2 and TRBJ1-1, with D maybe TRBD1 (5 bases). Germline CDR1 SGHTA, CDR2 FQGNSA. V was cut by 1 base and J by 5 bases, with 11 bases left in between. The CDR3 extends over 14 amino acids. The CDR3 DNA sequence: TGTGCCAGCAGCTTAGACGCGGGGCCAACTGAAGCTTTCTTT. Its translation: CASSLDAGPTEAFF.

CDR3 sequence reads: CASSFGGANTEAFF. The CDR3 coding sequence is TGTGCCAGCAGCTTCGGGGGGGCGAACACTGAAGCTTTCTTT. The rearrangement joins TRBV5-4 to TRBJ1-1; perhaps TRBD1 as D (6 bases). The CDR3 contains 14 residues. Germline assignment: CDR1 SGHNT and CDR2 YYREEE (reference sequence). Trimming left V 2 bases short and J 1 base short, with 9 bases between.

This clone was found once. The rearrangement joins TRBV7-2 to TRBJ2-7, with TRBD1 as a possible D gene (8 bases). Germline loops: CDR1 SGHTA, CDR2 FQGNSA. Trimming removed 5 bases from V and 6 bases from J, with 17 bases in between. This CDR3 has 14 amino acids. Here the CDR3 DNA reads TGTGCCAGCAGCCGGGGGGACAGGAGGGGCGAGCAGTACTTC. As protein: CASSRGDRRGEQYF.

The chain links TRBV4-1 to TRBJ2-7; D perhaps matches TRBD2 (5 bases). The CDR3 runs to 15 residues. Germline V gives CDR1 MGHRA, CDR2 YSYEKL. V was shortened by 1 base and J by 3 bases, with 13 bases between the two germline ends. In DNA form, the CDR3 reads TGCGCCAGCAGCCAAGGGGATGGGGAGTTCTACGAGCAGTACTTC. This encodes CASSQGDGEFYEQYF.

This chain uses TRBV18 with TRBJ2-5; D unresolved. Germline-derived CDR1 and CDR2 are KGHSH and LQKENI. Trimming took off 1 base at V and 0 bases at J, with 3 bases between the two ends. This CDR3 is 13 amino acids long. The CDR3 nucleotides are TGTGCCAGCTCACCACACTACCAAGAGACCCAGTACTTC. Residues: CASSPHYQETQYF.

The chain recombines TRBV6-5 with TRBJ2-1; possibly TRBD2 for D (5 bases). Trimming pared 2 bases from V and 5 bases from J, leaving 16 bases between. CDR1 and CDR2 from the germline V gene are MNHEY and SVGAGI. This CDR3 region has 16 residues. CDR3 protein: CASSYVPGIINNEQFF. The CDR3 DNA follows: TGTGCCAGCAGTTACGTCCCGGGAATTATTAACAATGAGCAGTTCTTC.

The DNA of the CDR3 is TGTGCCAGCAGTGAACCGGGACAGGGCCCTAAGCAGTACTTC. Translated: CASSEPGQGPKQYF. This chain joins TRBV6-1 and TRBJ2-7; 9 positions match TRBD1. The CDR3 covers 14 residues. The germline CDR1 and CDR2 sequences are MNHNS and SASEGT. V dropped 2 bases and J dropped 8; count of bases not matched to a gene: 7.